The 8 T cell receptor beta chains given below trace back to one sample, sequenced in a study of beta chain features in type 1 diabetes. Since all of the isolated RNA was reverse transcribed, expressed TCRB transcripts were what got sequenced. This table comes from immunoSEQ multiplex PCR, and its TCRdb copy is limited to in-frame clones, with some not included. The table has more than 130,000 clones, 6.9% seen once; the top ten hold approximately 1.4%. Sequencing was carried out using central memory CD4+ T cells from blood. These receptors all stem from a woman under 40 in good health.

The chain links TRBV7-2 to TRBJ2-1; 7 bases agree with TRBD1. The CDR3 consists of 15 residues. V trimming: 4 bases; J trimming: 1 base; junction bases outside the gene matches: 4. CDR1 and CDR2 from the germline V gene are SGHTA and FQGNSA. CDR3 nucleotides: TGTGCCAGCAGCTCCTGGACAGGTTCCTACAATGAGCAGTTCTTC. This codes for CASSSWTGSYNEQFF.

This clone was found a few times. The V and J genes are TRBV25-1 and TRBJ1-1; D uncertain. The CDR3 runs 16 residues. The germline V gene has CDR1 MGHDK and CDR2 SYGVNS. The ends were cut back, 0 bases at V and 1 base at J, with 12 bases in the middle. The CDR3 spells CASSEYSGRPNTEAFF. The CDR3 DNA reads as TGTGCCAGCAGTGAATACAGTGGGAGGCCGAACACTGAAGCTTTCTTT.

V and J are TRBV28 and TRBJ1-1; possible D gene TRBD1, 5 bases. Germline V CDR1 and CDR2: MDHEN, SYDVKM. The CDR3 has 13 amino acids. Trimming removed 10 bases from V and 2 bases from J, with 14 bases in between. CDR3 residues: CAIQTDLNTEAFF. The CDR3 DNA follows: TGTGCCATACAGACAGACCTTAACACTGAAGCTTTCTTT.

This chain links TRBV5-1 with TRBJ1-2; weak D call: TRBD1 (6 bases). Trimming left V 3 bases short and J 1 base short, with 13 bases between. This CDR3 is 15 amino acids long. CDR1 is SGHRS, CDR2 YFSETQ, per germline. Here the CDR3 reads CASSYARGYNYGYTF. CDR3 DNA: TGCGCCAGCAGCTACGCCAGGGGTTATAACTATGGCTACACCTTC.

This clone has a handful of counts. This chain connects TRBV25-1 to TRBJ1-3; D is undetermined. In germline, CDR1 is MGHDK, CDR2 SYGVNS. Trimming pared 1 base from V and 7 bases from J, leaving 11 bases between. This CDR3 contains 14 residues. CDR3 protein: CASSESTAANTIYF. In nucleotides, the CDR3 is TGTGCCAGCAGTGAATCGACTGCAGCGAACACCATATATTTT.

The chain employs TRBV28 and TRBJ2-5, with 7 bases identical to TRBD2. Germline CDR1 reads MDHEN; CDR2 reads SYDVKM. Trimming removed 5 bases from V and 2 bases from J; junction bases left unmatched: 8. This CDR3 spans 15 amino acids. Written as DNA, the CDR3 is TGTGCCAGCAGTCCGTATGGAGCGGGGCAAGAGACCCAGTACTTC. Its protein product is CASSPYGAGQETQYF.

This clone turned up a few times. V usage is TRBV7-2 and J usage is TRBJ2-7; D is uncertain. The germline gives CDR1 SGHTA, CDR2 FQGNSA. The ends were cut back, 5 bases at V and 5 bases at J, with 4 bases in the middle. The CDR3 covers 10 residues. In nucleotides, the CDR3 is TGTGCCAGCAGCACAAACGAGCAGTACTTC. Translating gives CASSTNEQYF.

This clone was found a few times. This sequence joins TRBV18 and TRBJ2-2; unclear D gene. Germline CDR1 and CDR2: KGHSH and LQKENI. Trimming cost V 4 bases and J 3 bases, with 9 bases left between them. The CDR3 runs 14 residues. CDR3 region: CASSQKLDTGELFF. The CDR3 nucleotides read TGTGCCAGCTCACAAAAGCTAGACACCGGGGAGCTGTTTTTT.